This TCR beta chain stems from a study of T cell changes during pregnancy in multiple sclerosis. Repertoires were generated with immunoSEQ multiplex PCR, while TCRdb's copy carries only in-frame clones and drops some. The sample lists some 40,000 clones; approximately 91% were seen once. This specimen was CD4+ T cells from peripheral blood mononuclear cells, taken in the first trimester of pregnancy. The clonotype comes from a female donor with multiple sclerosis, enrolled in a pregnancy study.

The CDR3 is CASSLSQGNYGYTF. In nucleotides, the CDR3 is TGTGCCAGCAGCTTATCGCAGGGGAACTATGGCTACACCTTC. The genes are TRBV7-2 and TRBJ1-2, with a tentative D call TRBD1 (6 bases). V lost 2 bases to trimming and J lost 2 bases, with 9 bases between them. The CDR3 covers 14 residues. Per the germline V gene, CDR1 is SGHTA and CDR2 is FQGNSA.